This T cell receptor (beta chain) was identified in a study of blood T cells in healthy people across ages. The study's findings and limits: Greater diversity and more naive CD4+ cells were seen in long-lived donors than in aged donors.

This CDR3 has 14 residues. The ends were cut back, 1 base at V and 5 bases at J, with 12 bases in the middle. CDR1 is MGHRA, CDR2 YSYEKL, per germline. A note on this clonotype: Its antigen is not known.

Primed by a sample-barcoded 5' primer and a J-beta primer mix, a second PCR proceeded for roughly 6 to 12 cycles. TCRdb ran MiXCR on the 5' RACE reads and lists one entry per CDR3 protein. Of about 1.4 million distinct CDR3 sequences in the sample, 59% were seen once. Sample: blood. This receptor was taken from a man aged 18 to 30 in good health. V is TRBV4-1 and J is TRBJ2-7, with a possible D match to TRBD1 (5 bases). The CDR3 DNA sequence: TGCGCCAGCAGCCAAGGGGGCAGGGCAAACGAGCAGTACTTC. This sequence encodes CASSQGGRANEQYF.